Given below is one TCR beta chain in context. What it recognizes is unknown. The entry originates in a study of OX40 agonist ivuxolimab in advanced cancers. Background on the study: The patients received agonistic anti-OX40 (CD134) antibody ivuxolimab.

Points from the study as a whole: CD4+ and CD8+ blood T cells expanded clonally by week 6 at 0.1 to 3.0 mg/kg. Average numbers of expanded clones were greater in CD8+ T cells than in CD4+.

The assay was immunoSEQ multiplex PCR, and TCRdb's table has in-frame clones only and misses some. In the table there are some 45,000 clones, approximately 91% of which are singletons. Exclusion applied to patients with autoimmune disease history or systemic immunosuppression. This material consisted of CD4+ or CD8+ T cells sorted from blood, taken in a trial of the OX40 agonist ivuxolimab. The clonotype comes from an adult with an advanced solid tumor such as melanoma, head and neck, liver or kidney cancer.

DNA of the CDR3: TGTGCCAGCAGCCCCATCCTAGCGGGGGGCACAGATACGCAGTATTTT. Protein: CASSPILAGGTDTQYF. The chain joins TRBV7-2 to TRBJ2-3; 10 bases fit TRBD2. The V segment lost 5 bases and the J segment 1 base; nucleotides outside the gene matches: 6. The length of the CDR3 is 16 residues. The germline V gene has CDR1 SGHTA and CDR2 FQGNSA.